These 8 T cell receptor beta chains originate from one sample sequenced in a study of cytomegalovirus exposure and HLA in healthy donors. The PCR made use of 60 Vbeta and 13 Jbeta primers. Sequencing was performed with immunoSEQ multiplex PCR; in TCRdb, only in-frame clones are kept and a portion is missing. The sample table includes 130,000 to 150,000 clones. The source material was PBMCs. The receptors stem from a male donor in good health and CMV-seronegative.

V and J are TRBV6-4 and TRBJ1-2, with TRBD1 matching 12 bases. Germline CDR1 is MRHNA and CDR2 is SNTAGT. The J segment lost 7 bases and the V segment lost 0 bases, leaving 3 bases of the junction unmatched. CDR3 length equals 15 residues. Written as DNA, the CDR3 is TGTGCCAGCAGTGACTCAGGGGACAGGGGGCTTGGCTACACCTTC. This gives the protein CASSDSGDRGLGYTF.

The chain employs TRBV9 and TRBJ2-2, with D uncertain. The ends were cut back, 3 bases at V and 6 bases at J, with 18 bases in the middle. Germline CDR1 reads SGDLS; CDR2 reads YYNGEE. The CDR3 contains 16 residues. CDR3 nucleotides: TGTGCCAGCAGCGCACGATCCAACCTAAGCCCCGGGGAGCTGTTTTTT. Encoded protein: CASSARSNLSPGELFF.

V gene TRBV6-1 combines with J gene TRBJ1-3; D call uncertain. Germline CDR1 MNHNS, CDR2 SASEGT. The CDR3 is 14 amino acids. V lost 7 bases, J lost 0 bases, and 10 bases lay in between. The CDR3 protein is CASIESFSGNTIYF. The CDR3 region has the DNA TGTGCCAGCATCGAGTCCTTCTCTGGAAACACCATATATTTT.

The V gene is TRBV5-1, the J gene TRBJ1-4, with D maybe TRBD1 (6 bases). Trimming removed 4 bases at V and 2 bases at J, with 12 bases between. This CDR3 is 15 amino acids long. Germline assignment: CDR1 SGHRS and CDR2 YFSETQ. The CDR3 spells CASSINRATNEKLFF. CDR3 DNA sequence: TGCGCCAGCAGCATAAACAGGGCGACTAATGAAAAACTGTTTTTT. Complete variable domain (other parts from reference TRBV5-1 and TRBJ1-4): KAGVTQTPRYLIKTRGQQVTLSCSPISGHRSVSWYQQTPGQGLQFLFEYFSETQRNKGNFPGRFSGRQFSNSRSEMNVSTLELGDSALYLCASSINRATNEKLFFGSGTQLSVL.

The chain uses TRBV28 and TRBJ1-6; D perhaps matches TRBD1 (6 bases). Per germline, CDR1 MDHEN and CDR2 SYDVKM. The V end lost 5 bases, the J end lost 9 bases, and 20 bases lay between the germline ends. CDR3 length: 16 residues. DNA of the CDR3: TGTGCCAGCAGTCCGCCGACAGGTCCAGTAAGTTCACCCCTCCACTTT. It specifies CASSPPTGPVSSPLHF. The whole variable domain, filled in from reference TRBV28 and TRBJ1-6, reads DVKVTQSSRYLVKRTGEKVFLECVQDMDHENMFWYRQDPGLGLRLIYFSYDVKMKEKGDIPEGYSVSREKKERFSLILESASTNQTSMYLCASSPPTGPVSSPLHFGNGTRLTVT.

The rearrangement uses TRBV27 and TRBJ2-7, with TRBD1 as a possible D gene (6 bases). Germline loops: CDR1 MNHEY, CDR2 SMNVEV (reference sequence). This CDR3 comprises 13 residues. Trimming took off 6 bases at V and 6 bases at J, with 15 bases between the two ends. The CDR3 reads CASRPDSRGEQYF. CDR3 in DNA: TGTGCCAGCAGGCCGGACAGCCGAGGCGAGCAGTACTTC.

V and J are TRBV27 and TRBJ1-1, with TRBD1 as a possible D gene (5 bases). Germline CDR1 is MNHEY and CDR2 is SMNVEV (reference sequence). Trimming cost V 5 bases and J 0 bases, with 10 bases left between them. This CDR3 comprises 14 residues. The CDR3 is CASSLRDLNTEAFF. In nucleotides, the CDR3 is TGTGCCAGCAGTCTCCGGGACTTGAACACTGAAGCTTTCTTT.

This chain connects TRBV7-9 to TRBJ2-7; D unclear. V lost 2 bases and J lost 6, with 14 bases in between. From germline, CDR1 is SEHNR and CDR2 FQNEAQ (reference sequence). CDR3 size: 14 residues. CDR3 residues: CASSLQSQAGEQYF. The CDR3 coding sequence is TGTGCCAGCAGCTTACAGTCGCAGGCCGGCGAGCAGTACTTC.